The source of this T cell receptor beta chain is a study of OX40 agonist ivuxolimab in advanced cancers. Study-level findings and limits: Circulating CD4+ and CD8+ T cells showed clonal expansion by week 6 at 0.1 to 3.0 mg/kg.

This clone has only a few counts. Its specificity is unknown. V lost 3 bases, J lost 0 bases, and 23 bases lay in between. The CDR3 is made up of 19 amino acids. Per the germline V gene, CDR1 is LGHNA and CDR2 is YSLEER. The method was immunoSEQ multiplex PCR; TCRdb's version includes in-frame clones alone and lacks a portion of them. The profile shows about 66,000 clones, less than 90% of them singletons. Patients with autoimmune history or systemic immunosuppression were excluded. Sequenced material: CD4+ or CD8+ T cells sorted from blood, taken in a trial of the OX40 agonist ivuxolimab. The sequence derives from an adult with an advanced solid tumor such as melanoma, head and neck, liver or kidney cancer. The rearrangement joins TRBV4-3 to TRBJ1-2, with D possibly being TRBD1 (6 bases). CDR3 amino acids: CASSHSQNDRTGANYGYTF. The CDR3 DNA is TGCGCCAGCAGCCACTCACAAAACGACAGGACTGGAGCTAACTATGGCTACACCTTC.